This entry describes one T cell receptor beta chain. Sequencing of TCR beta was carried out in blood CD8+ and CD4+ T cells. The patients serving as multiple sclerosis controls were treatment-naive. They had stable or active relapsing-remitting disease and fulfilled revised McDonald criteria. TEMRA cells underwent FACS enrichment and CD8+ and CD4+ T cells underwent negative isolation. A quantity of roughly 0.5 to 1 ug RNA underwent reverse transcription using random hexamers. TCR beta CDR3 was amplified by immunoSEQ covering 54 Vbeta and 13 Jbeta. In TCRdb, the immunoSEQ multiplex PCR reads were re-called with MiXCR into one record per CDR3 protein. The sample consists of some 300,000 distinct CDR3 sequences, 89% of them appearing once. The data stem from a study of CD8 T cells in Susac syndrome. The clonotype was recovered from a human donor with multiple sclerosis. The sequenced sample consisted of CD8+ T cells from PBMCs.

The CDR3: CASSQVAGLGEQFF. For the CDR3, the DNA is TGTGCCAGCAGCCAAGTGGCAGGGCTGGGTGAGCAGTTCTTC. This chain uses TRBV14 with TRBJ2-1, with a tentative D call TRBD1 (5 bases). CDR1 SGHDN and CDR2 FVKESK come from the germline V gene. The CDR3 runs 14 residues. The V and J ends lost 1 base and 9 bases respectively, with 13 bases between them. Full variable domain (outside the CDR3, taken from reference TRBV14 and TRBJ2-1): EAGVTQFPSHSVIEKGQTVTLRCDPISGHDNLYWYRRVMGKEIKFLLHFVKESKQDESGMPNNRFLAERTGGTYSTLKVQPAELEDSGVYFCASSQVAGLGEQFFGPGTRLTVL.